These 27 T cell receptor beta chains share one sample of origin, sequenced in a study of T cell responses to AZD1222 COVID-19 vaccine (dated by TCRdb to the early 2020s). Libraries were built with the immunoSEQ multiplex PCR assay. TCRdb retrieved this table from immuneACCESS and kept in-frame rearrangements only. Not all clones are present; in checked studies, unresolved V genes account for under half, and no reason is known for the remainder. The sample table lists about 76,000 clones, nearly 90% of them with a count of one. The ten largest make up about a tenth of the sample. According to the study, the label for this sample's time point signals: baseline before first vaccination. Sequencing used peripheral blood, obtained on day 0 of AZD1222 vaccination. The source of these receptors is an adult in good health.

The chain has TRBV10-1 and TRBJ2-1; 9 positions match TRBD2. With 6 bases clipped from V and 0 bases from J, the junction kept 3 bases outside the gene matches. The CDR3 extends over 15 amino acids. Germline lookup yields CDR1 WNHNN and CDR2 SYGVQD (reference sequence). The CDR3 DNA is TGCGCCAGCAGCCTAGCGGGAAGCTCCTACAATGAGCAGTTCTTC. Translation: CASSLAGSSYNEQFF.

This chain joins TRBV19 and TRBJ1-4; D gene uncertain. The CDR3 is 13 amino acids. The V gene lost 7 bases and the J gene lost 8 bases, with 14 bases spanning the gap. Germline V CDR1 and CDR2: LNHDA, SQIVND (reference sequence). This CDR3 reads CASIRADGEKLFF. The CDR3 nucleotides read TGTGCCAGTATCCGGGCTGATGGGGAAAAACTGTTTTTT.

The CDR3 reads CASSHSGNNSPLHF. As DNA, the CDR3 is TGTGCCAGCAGCCATTCAGGGAATAATTCACCCCTCCACTTT. The V call is TRBV3-1 (or the pseudogene TRBV3-2), the J call TRBJ1-6, with a possible D match to TRBD1 (5 bases). CDR3 length: 14 residues. Trimming cost V 3 bases and J 5 bases, with 8 bases left between them. The V gene's germline CDR1 is LGHDT and CDR2 YNNKEL (reference sequence).

This sequence joins TRBV5-1 and TRBJ2-1, with no clear D. The germline V gene encodes CDR1 SGHRS and CDR2 YFSETQ. There are 12 residues in the CDR3. Trimming pared 0 bases from V and 8 bases from J, leaving 6 bases between. The CDR3 here is CASSLGPHEQFF. The DNA for the CDR3 is TGCGCCAGCAGCTTGGGGCCCCATGAGCAGTTCTTC.

The rearrangement links TRBV5-1 to TRBJ1-2; weak D call: TRBD1 (6 bases). The V gene lost 2 bases and the J gene lost 2 bases, with 7 bases spanning the gap. Looked up from germline, CDR1 is SGHRS and CDR2 is YFSETQ. This CDR3 spans 13 amino acids. The CDR3 is CASSLQGNYGYTF. The CDR3, as DNA: TGCGCCAGCAGCTTACAGGGCAACTATGGCTACACCTTC.

This clone came up a few times. The chain's CDR3 is CASSDRGLTEAFF. The CDR3 DNA sequence: TGTGCCAGCAGTGACAGGGGGCTAACTGAAGCTTTCTTT. The chain couples TRBV6-1 to TRBJ1-1, with TRBD1 matching 8 bases. There are 13 residues in the CDR3. J gave up 5 bases and V 3 bases, and 2 bases lay outside the gene matches. Germline V gene data show CDR1 as MNHNS and CDR2 as SASEGT.

This chain uses TRBV29-1 with TRBJ2-1, with 8 bases lining up with TRBD1. With 5 bases clipped from V and 9 bases from J, the junction kept 6 bases outside the gene matches. The CDR3 totals 12 residues. Germline V CDR1 and CDR2: SQVTM, ANQGSEA. The DNA for the CDR3 is TGCAGCGTTAGGACAGGGTCGAGTGAGCAGTTCTTC. It encodes CSVRTGSSEQFF.

The chain recombines TRBV2 with TRBJ1-2, with D possibly matching TRBD1 (5 bases). The CDR3 is made up of 11 amino acids. Deletions cut 6 bases from V and 9 bases from J, with 11 bases between. Germline V lookup: CDR1 SNHLY, CDR2 FYNNEI. CDR3: CASREGTRYTF. The DNA for the CDR3 is TGTGCCAGCAGGGAGGGGACGCGCTACACCTTC.

The chain couples TRBV28 to TRBJ2-7; D may be TRBD1 (6 bases). V lost 1 base and J 6 bases, leaving 13 bases between the germline ends. Germline V gene sequence: CDR1 MDHEN, CDR2 SYDVKM. The CDR3 has 14 amino acids. The CDR3: CASSLFSRGGEQYV. The DNA for the CDR3 is TGTGCCAGCAGTTTATTTTCCAGGGGTGGCGAGCAGTACGTC.

CDR3 amino acids: CASSATGQINTEAFF. The CDR3 nucleotides are TGTGCCAGCAGCGCAACAGGACAGATTAACACTGAAGCTTTCTTT. The chain links TRBV9 to TRBJ1-1, with D maybe TRBD1 (6 bases). Germline-derived CDR1 and CDR2 are SGDLS and YYNGEE. This CDR3 has 15 residues. The germline V and J ends were trimmed by 3 bases and 2 bases, with 14 bases remaining between them. Full variable domain (rest looked up from reference TRBV9 and TRBJ1-1): DSGVTQTPKHLITATGQRVTLRCSPRSGDLSVYWYQQSLDQGLQFLIQYYNGEERAKGNILERFSAQQFPDLHSELNLSSLELGDSALYFCASSATGQINTEAFFGQGTRLTVV.

The V gene is TRBV6-1, the J gene TRBJ1-3; unclear D gene. V dropped 4 bases and J dropped 6 bases, with 19 bases sitting between them. CDR1 and CDR2 from the germline V gene are MNHNS and SASEGT. CDR3 length: 16 residues. The CDR3 is CASSGNRAWRENTIYF. The CDR3 bases are TGTGCCAGCAGTGGAAACCGGGCCTGGCGAGAAAACACCATATATTTT.

The chain joins TRBV28 to TRBJ1-5; D is unresolved. The V end was cut by 7 bases, the J end by 4 bases, with 14 bases between. The CDR3 is made up of 14 amino acids. Germline values: CDR1 MDHEN, CDR2 SYDVKM. The CDR3 region has the DNA TGTGCCAGCAACACGGCGGCAGAAAATCAGCCCCAGCATTTT. This codes for CASNTAAENQPQHF.

The V call is TRBV4-1, the J call TRBJ2-7; 11 positions agree with TRBD2. Germline assignment: CDR1 MGHRA and CDR2 YSYEKL. The CDR3 sequence is 15 residues long. V was clipped by 1 base and J by 4 bases; unmatched bases: 3. The CDR3 region is CASSQVSSGRYEQYF. The CDR3 DNA reads as TGCGCCAGCAGCCAAGTTTCTAGCGGGAGGTACGAGCAGTACTTC.

The chain recombines TRBV19 with TRBJ1-3; D gene unclear. Germline V gene data show CDR1 as LNHDA and CDR2 as SQIVND (reference sequence). Between the trimmed V and J ends, which lost 2 bases and 1 base, there was a span of 12 bases. This CDR3 is 16 amino acids long. The CDR3 sequence: CASSINRIFSGNTIYF. In DNA, the CDR3 is TGTGCCAGTAGTATAAACCGGATTTTTTCTGGAAACACCATATATTTT.

This clone was seen a few times. The CDR3 is CATSDSLDWNTGELFF. The DNA for the CDR3 is TGTGCCACCAGTGACTCCCTCGACTGGAACACCGGGGAGCTGTTTTTT. This chain uses TRBV24-1 with TRBJ2-2; D uncertain. Per the germline V gene, CDR1 is KGHDR and CDR2 is SFDVKD. The CDR3 length is 16 residues. V lost 4 bases and J lost 1, with 12 bases in between.

The chain joins TRBV7-2 to TRBJ2-5; 11 nucleotides match TRBD1. V dropped 5 bases and J dropped 7; count of bases not matched to a gene: 9. The CDR3 covers 15 residues. Germline V lookup: CDR1 SGHTA, CDR2 FQGNSA. CDR3 bases: TGTGCCAGCAGCAGAGGACAGGGGGCGATGTTGACCCAGTACTTC. Protein sequence: CASSRGQGAMLTQYF.

This clone showed up just a few times. The chain links TRBV9 to TRBJ1-6; no clear D. Trimming took off 0 bases at V and 10 bases at J, with 11 bases between the two ends. This CDR3 region has 14 residues. Germline lookup yields CDR1 SGDLS and CDR2 YYNGEE. In DNA form, the CDR3 reads TGTGCCAGCAGCGTAGAGCTAAATTGGTCACCCCTCCACTTT. Translation gives CASSVELNWSPLHF.

This clone has more than one count but fewer than ten. The chain recombines TRBV7-8 with TRBJ2-1; D is perhaps TRBD2 (7 bases). V lost 9 bases and J lost 3, with 15 bases in between. There are 14 residues in the CDR3. Germline V gene lookup returns CDR1 SGHVS and CDR2 FQNEAQ. CDR3 sequence reads: CASSGGPIYNEQFF. As DNA, the CDR3 is TGTGCCAGTTCCGGGGGGCCTATCTACAATGAGCAGTTCTTC.

This chain connects TRBV19 to TRBJ1-1; a possible D gene is TRBD1 (5 bases). V was pared by 1 base and J by 5 bases, with 17 bases between. The CDR3 spans 16 residues. Germline assignment: CDR1 LNHDA and CDR2 SQIVND (reference sequence). The CDR3 DNA sequence: TGTGCCAGTAGTATAGGGGCAGGGAGTGGAAAAACTGAAGCTTTCTTT. Translating gives CASSIGAGSGKTEAFF.

The chain links TRBV9 to TRBJ2-2; D unresolved. The CDR3 extends over 13 amino acids. Germline CDR1 reads SGDLS; CDR2 reads YYNGEE. Deletions cut 3 bases from V and 5 bases from J, with 8 bases between. This chain's CDR3 is CASSETGTGELFF. CDR3 in DNA: TGTGCCAGCAGCGAGACTGGTACCGGGGAGCTGTTTTTT. Combining the CDR3 with reference TRBV9 and TRBJ2-2 gives the whole variable domain DSGVTQTPKHLITATGQRVTLRCSPRSGDLSVYWYQQSLDQGLQFLIQYYNGEERAKGNILERFSAQQFPDLHSELNLSSLELGDSALYFCASSETGTGELFFGEGSRLTVL.

The chain employs TRBV28 and TRBJ1-5; possibly TRBD1 for D (5 bases). The CDR3 runs to 15 residues. Looked up from germline, CDR1 is MDHEN and CDR2 is SYDVKM. Trimming shortened V by 0 bases and J by 7 bases, and 13 bases separated the two germline ends. The CDR3: CASSLWDGQGQPQHF. CDR3 DNA: TGTGCCAGCAGTTTATGGGACGGGCAGGGCCAGCCCCAGCATTTT.

V is TRBV6-2 or TRBV6-3 and J is TRBJ2-1; a weak D match, TRBD1 (5 bases). This CDR3 contains 12 residues. Trimming stripped 0 bases from V and 8 bases from J, with 5 bases between. CDR1 and CDR2 from the germline V gene are MNHEY and SVGEGT. DNA for the CDR3: TGTGCCAGCAGTTACTCAGGGGATGAGCAGTTCTTC. Its protein product is CASSYSGDEQFF.

The rearrangement links TRBV5-1 to TRBJ2-7; TRBD1 aligns across 8 bases. CDR1 and CDR2 from the germline V gene are SGHRS and YFSETQ. The CDR3 contains 14 residues. V gave up 4 bases and J gave up 5 bases; unmatched junction bases: 8. The CDR3 loop reads CASSPGQGIDEQYV. The CDR3 DNA reads as TGCGCCAGCAGCCCCGGACAGGGTATCGACGAGCAGTACGTC.

The CDR3 loop is CASSLRGSWETQYF. The CDR3 DNA follows: TGCGCCAGCAGCCTCCGAGGATCCTGGGAGACCCAGTACTTC. The chain carries TRBV5-1 and TRBJ2-5; D not certain. V dropped 4 bases and J dropped 5 bases, with 15 bases sitting between them. This CDR3 is 14 amino acids long. Germline V lookup: CDR1 SGHRS, CDR2 YFSETQ.

This clone turned up a few times. The genes are TRBV3-1 (or the pseudogene TRBV3-2) and TRBJ1-6, with D unresolved. The length of the CDR3 is 15 residues. V gave up 5 bases and J gave up 7 bases, with 15 bases separating them. CDR1 LGHDT and CDR2 YNNKEL come from the germline V gene (reference sequence). The CDR3 bases are TGTGCCAGCAGCTTACGGTCTGGTGGGAATTCACCCCTCCACTTT. This sequence encodes CASSLRSGGNSPLHF.

This clone was recorded a few times. This chain uses TRBV3-1 (or the pseudogene TRBV3-2) with TRBJ1-1; possibly TRBD1 for D (5 bases). The germline gives CDR1 LGHDT, CDR2 YNNKEL (reference sequence). Trimming pared 2 bases from V and 5 bases from J, leaving 12 bases between. This CDR3 contains 14 residues. This CDR3 is CASSQRQGWTEAFF. In DNA, the CDR3 is TGTGCCAGCAGCCAACGCCAGGGCTGGACTGAAGCTTTCTTT.

The chain uses TRBV5-1 and TRBJ1-1; no clear D. CDR1 is SGHRS and CDR2 is YFSETQ in the germline V gene. This CDR3 is built from 13 residues. Trimming shortened V by 2 bases and J by 3 bases, and 8 bases separated the two germline ends. CDR3 DNA: TGCGCCAGCAGCTTTTCCCCAGACACTGAAGCTTTCTTT. This translates into CASSFSPDTEAFF.